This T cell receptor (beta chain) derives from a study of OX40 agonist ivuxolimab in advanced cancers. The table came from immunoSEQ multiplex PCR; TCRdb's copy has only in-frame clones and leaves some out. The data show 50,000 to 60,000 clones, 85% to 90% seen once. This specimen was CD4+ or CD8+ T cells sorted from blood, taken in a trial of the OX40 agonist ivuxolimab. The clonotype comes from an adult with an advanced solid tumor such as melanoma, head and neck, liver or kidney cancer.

The CDR3 coding sequence is TGTGCCAGCAGCTTAGTCAAAGCTAGCCTCTCCCGGGTACATGAGCAGTTCTTC. Protein: CASSLVKASLSRVHEQFF. The gene calls are TRBV7-2 and TRBJ2-1; D perhaps matches TRBD2 (5 bases). The CDR3 has 18 amino acids. Germline CDR1 is SGHTA and CDR2 is FQGNSA. Trimming took 1 base from V and 8 from J, leaving 24 bases between them.